Included here is one T cell receptor (beta chain) sequence, with context. The source of the sample is a study of blood T cell repertoires in COVID-19. V lost 6 bases and J lost 4, with 15 bases in between. Germline CDR1 and CDR2: WSHSY and SAAADI. The length of the CDR3 is 15 residues. The method was immunoSEQ multiplex PCR; TCRdb's version includes in-frame clones alone and lacks a portion of them. The profile shows 60,000 to 65,000 clones, roughly 84% of them singletons. This sequence originates from a woman older than 75 with active or convalescent COVID-19. V and J are TRBV10-2 and TRBJ2-2; a possible D gene is TRBD2 (5 bases). Sequenced input: peripheral blood. DNA for the CDR3: TGCGCCAGCAGACCCACTAGAGTTGGCACCGGGGAGCTGTTTTTT. Its protein is CASRPTRVGTGELFF.